The rows below give T cell receptor beta chains drawn from one sample of a study of blood T cell repertoires in COVID-19. Sequencing was performed with immunoSEQ multiplex PCR; in TCRdb, only in-frame clones are kept and a portion is missing. The profile shows around 300,000 clones, around 90% of them singletons. The source material was peripheral blood. Source of these receptors: a man aged 18-30 years with active or convalescent COVID-19. Both conserved end residues are part of each CDR3. A D gene is named only where the DNA matches it firmly. Expanded clones get a size class; other rows say once, few or many, or leave the size out.

V	D	J	size	CDR3	DNA
TRBV2	.	TRBJ1-1	.	CASSAGLNTEAFF	TGTGCCAGCAGTGCAGGGCTGAACACTGAAGCTTTCTTT
TRBV12-2	.	TRBJ1-3	.	CANPAGAAGNTIYF	TGTGCGAACCCGGCGGGGGCTGCTGGAAACACCATATATTTT
TRBV15	TRBD2	TRBJ2-3	once	CATSGTPGLAGGTSTDTQYF	TGTGCCACCAGCGGGACCCCAGGTCTAGCGGGAGGAACTAGCACAGATACGCAGTATTTT
TRBV7-8	TRBD2	TRBJ2-3	.	CATGGAPPFTDTQYF	TGTGCCACCGGGGGGGCCCCACCATTCACAGATACGCAGTATTTT
TRBV29-1	TRBD1	TRBJ2-7	.	CSVGGTGVSYEQYF	TGCAGCGTTGGCGGGACAGGGGTCTCCTACGAGCAGTACTTC
TRBV11-2	TRBD2	TRBJ2-3	.	CASSPQGLASDTQYF	TGTGCCAGCAGCCCACAAGGACTAGCTTCAGATACGCAGTATTTT
TRBV10-3	TRBD2	TRBJ2-1	.	CAISDPGTSPEQFF	TGTGCCATCAGTGACCCCGGGACTAGCCCTGAGCAGTTCTTC
TRBV25-1	.	TRBJ1-1	.	CASSESRSGGTEAFF	TGTGCCAGCAGTGAATCAAGAAGCGGGGGCACTGAAGCTTTCTTT
TRBV7-9	.	TRBJ1-2	once	CASSPQGPYGYTF	TGTGCCAGCAGCCCCCAGGGTCCCTATGGCTACACCTTC
TRBV6-5	TRBD1	TRBJ2-7	.	CASRFRGRSTYEQYF	TGTGCCAGCAGATTCAGGGGGCGGAGTACCTACGAGCAGTACTTC
TRBV11-2	.	TRBJ2-3	.	CASRKGDTQYF	TGTGCCAGCAGGAAGGGGGATACGCAGTATTTT
TRBV5-1	TRBD2	TRBJ2-1	.	CASSPSGWNEQFF	TGCGCCAGCAGCCCTAGCGGCTGGAATGAGCAGTTCTTC
TRBV5-1	TRBD1	TRBJ2-2	.	CASSPLTGVNTGELFF	TGCGCCAGCAGCCCTTTGACAGGGGTGAACACCGGGGAGCTGTTTTTT
TRBV6-5	TRBD2	TRBJ2-5	.	CASSSAAGDGETQYF	TGTGCCAGCAGCTCCGCGGCGGGGGATGGGGAGACCCAGTACTTC
TRBV6-1	.	TRBJ1-2	.	CASSELQVFGYTF	TGTGCCAGCAGTGAACTCCAGGTTTTCGGCTACACCTTC
TRBV4-1	TRBD2	TRBJ2-1	.	CASSQDSSGVYNEQFF	TGCGCCAGCAGCCAAGACTCCAGCGGGGTCTACAATGAGCAGTTCTTC
TRBV2	TRBD1	TRBJ1-4	many	CASSFLLFTGGLRGGEKLFF	TGTGCCAGCAGTTTTCTTCTATTTACAGGGGGCTTGAGAGGTGGTGAAAAACTGTTTTTT
TRBV10-2	TRBD1	TRBJ1-2	few	CASSVGQANYGYTF	TGCGCCAGCAGTGTGGGACAGGCTAACTATGGCTACACCTTC
TRBV5-5	.	TRBJ1-4	.	CASSFQNEKLFF	TGTGCCAGCAGCTTCCAGAATGAAAAACTGTTTTTT
TRBV7-2	TRBD2	TRBJ2-7	.	CASSLKGTSGGTYEQYF	TGTGCCAGCAGCTTAAAGGGGACTAGCGGGGGGACATACGAGCAGTACTTC
TRBV4-1	TRBD2	TRBJ2-5	.	CASSQGASGYQETQYF	TGCGCCAGCAGCCAAGGCGCTAGCGGGTACCAAGAGACCCAGTACTTC
TRBV19	TRBD2	TRBJ2-7	.	CASSSASGSSYEQYF	TGTGCCAGTAGCTCGGCTAGCGGGAGTTCGTACGAGCAGTACTTC
TRBV5-1	.	TRBJ1-2	.	CASGGTNYGYTF	TGCGCCAGCGGCGGCACTAACTATGGCTACACCTTC
TRBV20-1	TRBD1	TRBJ2-6	.	CSASGPGTAGANVLTF	TGCAGTGCTAGTGGCCCCGGGACAGCTGGGGCCAACGTCCTGACTTTC
TRBV6-4	TRBD1	TRBJ1-1	.	CASSRDRESTEAFF	TGTGCCAGCAGCCGGGACAGGGAAAGCACTGAAGCTTTCTTT
TRBV19	.	TRBJ1-1	.	CASSIAEGYDTEAFF	TGTGCCAGTAGTATAGCCGAGGGCTATGACACTGAAGCTTTCTTT
TRBV24-1	TRBD1	TRBJ2-3	.	CATSDPDRGTDTQYF	TGTGCCACCAGTGATCCGGACAGGGGCACAGATACGCAGTATTTT
TRBV9	TRBD2	TRBJ2-7	.	CASSVGAGGFYEQYF	TGTGCCAGCAGCGTAGGAGCGGGAGGTTTCTACGAGCAGTACTTC
TRBV18	.	TRBJ1-5	.	CASSADTDQPQHF	TGTGCCAGCTCAGCGGACACGGATCAGCCCCAGCATTTT
TRBV11-2	TRBD2	TRBJ2-7	.	CASSLIAGGLDEQYF	TGTGCCAGCAGCTTAATAGCGGGGGGGCTAGACGAGCAGTACTTC
TRBV29-1	TRBD2	TRBJ2-1	.	CSYSHRASGGSSYNEQFF	TGCAGCTATTCCCATCGGGCTAGCGGGGGTAGCTCCTACAATGAGCAGTTCTTC
TRBV6-6	TRBD1	TRBJ2-7	.	CASSQKTGYRGSYEQYF	TGTGCCAGCAGTCAAAAAACTGGGTACAGGGGGTCCTACGAGCAGTACTTC
TRBV20-1	.	TRBJ2-5	.	CSARDRETQYF	TGCAGTGCTAGAGATCGAGAGACCCAGTACTTC
TRBV14	.	TRBJ2-1	once	CASSQGWGAYNEQFF	TGTGCCAGCAGCCAAGGTTGGGGCGCGTACAATGAGCAGTTCTTC
TRBV27	TRBD1	TRBJ1-6	.	CASSQGQGFGSPLHF	TGTGCCAGCAGCCAAGGACAGGGTTTCGGCTCACCCCTCCACTTT
TRBV9	TRBD1	TRBJ2-1	.	CASSGAGTGRDEQFF	TGTGCCAGCAGCGGAGCCGGGACAGGGAGGGATGAGCAGTTCTTC
TRBV6-4	TRBD2	TRBJ2-7	.	CASRGGDLGEQYF	TGTGCCAGCAGGGGGGGGGATCTCGGTGAGCAGTACTTC